One and the same sample provided the 20 T cell receptor beta chains below, sequenced in a study of regulatory T cells in long-lasting Graves disease (dated by TCRdb to the early 2020s). Library construction relied on multiplex PCR. Sequencing took place on an Illumina HiSeq 4000. iRepertoire HTBI primers and Arm-PCR amplification of CDR3 regions were used to construct TCR beta libraries. TCRdb reran the public reads through fastp at Q25 and MiXCR, keeping productive beta chains. Under each unique CDR3 protein, matching rows form one entry showing the most common genes and DNA. This sample holds approximately 350,000 distinct CDR3 sequences; 10% to 15% were observed only once. Under 20% of the sample is in the top ten clones. Explained via the paper, the time point label denotes: newly diagnosed GD, antithyroid drugs for less than 3 months. For both TCR sequencing and RNA sequencing, RNA was extracted from PBMCs using TRIzol.

These same records also appear under a second study, on T cells in Graves' hyperthyroidism and ophthalmopathy.

The specimen was peripheral blood mononuclear cells (PBMCs), collected at new diagnosis, from a patient treated with antithyroid drugs. Every receptor here comes from a young woman with Graves disease. Donor details come from another sample of the same person, matched by shared clones.

This clonotype has just a few counts. One junction end does not reproduce the germline sequence, and a read error may be involved. The chain combines TRBV18 with TRBJ1-1; D gene unclear. Germline CDR1 reads KGHSH; CDR2 reads LQKENI. This CDR3 has 12 residues. The CDR3 loop reads CVSSQKDTEAFF. The CDR3, as DNA: TGTGTCAGCTCACAAAAGGACACTGAAGCTTTCTTT.

In its sample, this clonotype was seen many times. The chain's CDR3 is CASSLSFLGGQETQYF. The CDR3 DNA follows: TGTGCCAGCAGTTTATCGTTTTTGGGGGGCCAAGAGACCCAGTACTTC. This rearrangement joins TRBV27 to TRBJ2-5; a possible D gene is TRBD2 (6 bases). Germline values: CDR1 MNHEY, CDR2 SMNVEV (reference sequence). This CDR3 has 16 residues. Trimming removed 0 bases from V and 1 base from J, with 12 bases in between.

The chain has TRBV20-1 and TRBJ2-1; TRBD2 is a possible D gene (5 bases). Germline CDR1 DFQATT, CDR2 SNEGSKA (reference sequence). V lost 5 bases and J 1 base, leaving 15 bases between the germline ends. The CDR3 has 15 residues. Written as DNA, the CDR3 is TGCAGTGCTTGGACTCCGATTGGGTCCTACAATGAGCAGTTCTTC. It codes for CSAWTPIGSYNEQFF.

Regarding this clonotype: One base away lies a much larger clone, so this may be a sequencing read error. Because the CDR3 is missing its conserved closing phenylalanine or tryptophan, this is likely a read error. CDR3 sequence (DNA): TGTGCCAGCAGCTCGTGGGTACCTCCGGGAGAGCAGTACCTC. This encodes CASSSWVPPGEQYL. The rearrangement uses TRBV7-9 and TRBJ2-7; possibly TRBD2 for D (5 bases). V lost 4 bases and J lost 7, with 17 bases in between. Germline V lookup: CDR1 SEHNR, CDR2 FQNEAQ (reference sequence). This CDR3 is built from 14 residues.

The rearrangement joins TRBV7-2 to TRBJ2-7; 7 bases fit TRBD2. Germline V gives CDR1 SGHTA, CDR2 FQGNSA. V trimming: 5 bases; J trimming: 3 bases; junction bases outside the gene matches: 13. This CDR3 contains 16 residues. CDR3 sequence: CASSLLADTVFYEQYF. As DNA, the CDR3 is TGTGCCAGCAGCCTCCTAGCGGATACCGTCTTCTACGAGCAGTACTTC.

In this sample, this clonotype turned up many times. This chain connects TRBV6-1 to TRBJ1-1, with 7 bases aligning to TRBD1. This CDR3 is 16 amino acids long. Looked up from germline, CDR1 is MNHNS and CDR2 is SASEGT. The V gene end was trimmed by 10 bases and the J gene end by 1 base; junction bases not matched to a gene: 15. The CDR3, as DNA: TGTGCCACGAGAGGGACAGCATCTCTCACGAACACTGAAGCTTTCTTT. Its protein is CATRGTASLTNTEAFF.

At least ten counts were recorded for this clonotype. The gene calls are TRBV2 and TRBJ2-7; no clear D. There are 11 residues in the CDR3. CDR1 and CDR2 (germline): SNHLY, FYNNEI. V shed 7 bases and J shed 2 bases, with 6 bases lying between them. The CDR3 nucleotides read TGTGCCAGCACGTCCACCTACGAGCAGTACGTC. This encodes CASTSTYEQYV.

This chain uses TRBV5-6 with TRBJ2-1, with D unclear. Germline V gene data show CDR1 as SGHDT and CDR2 as YYEEEE. This CDR3 has 15 residues. The germline V and J ends were trimmed by 4 bases and 6 bases, with 17 bases remaining between them. CDR3 protein: CASSPYGRLGNEQFF. For the CDR3, the DNA is TGTGCCAGCAGCCCCTACGGCAGGTTGGGCAATGAGCAGTTCTTC.

The chain recombines TRBV9 with TRBJ2-1; D not certain. Germline CDR1 and CDR2: SGDLS and YYNGEE. Trimming stripped 2 bases from V and 7 bases from J, with 7 bases between. CDR3 length: 12 residues. The CDR3 loop is CASSVSWNEQFF. Written as DNA, the CDR3 is TGTGCCAGCAGCGTCTCTTGGAATGAGCAGTTCTTC.

This clonotype was recorded at least ten times. V usage is TRBV6-5 and J usage is TRBJ2-1, with D perhaps TRBD1 (5 bases). Between the trimmed V and J ends, which lost 4 bases and 0 bases, there was a span of 7 bases. The CDR3 runs to 14 residues. Germline V gives CDR1 MNHEY, CDR2 SVGAGI. CDR3 nucleotides: TGTGCCAGCAGTTCCAGGGACTCCTACAATGAGCAGTTCTTC. Translation gives CASSSRDSYNEQFF.

This clonotype has ten or more counts. This sequence joins TRBV6-2 or TRBV6-3 and TRBJ2-1; no clear D. This CDR3 is built from 11 residues. Germline-derived CDR1 and CDR2 are MNHEY and SVGEGT. Deletions cut 0 bases from V and 8 bases from J, with 2 bases between. In DNA, the CDR3 is TGTGCCAGCAGTTACTCGTATGAGCAGTTCTTC. This sequence encodes CASSYSYEQFF.

This clonotype was found many times. The chain carries TRBV4-3 and TRBJ1-5; D gene ambiguous. The germline CDR1 and CDR2 sequences are LGHNA and YSLEER. This CDR3 has 13 residues. V dropped 0 bases and J dropped 7 bases, with 7 bases sitting between them. The chain's CDR3 is CASSQEGPQPQHF. The CDR3 nucleotides read TGCGCCAGCAGCCAAGAGGGCCCCCAGCCCCAGCATTTT.

This clonotype was counted a few times. The V and J genes are TRBV24-1 and TRBJ1-1; D remains unclear. V lost 8 bases, J lost 1 base, and 10 bases lay in between. This CDR3 region has 13 residues. Germline CDR1 KGHDR, CDR2 SFDVKD. The CDR3 reads CATNGPGNTEAFF. Here the CDR3 DNA reads TGTGCCACCAACGGACCAGGGAACACTGAAGCTTTCTTT.

This clonotype was observed at least ten times. One end of the junction does not line up with germline, which may come from a read error. This chain uses TRBV5-1 with TRBJ2-5; a possible D gene is TRBD2 (5 bases). The CDR3 runs 13 residues. The V gene's germline CDR1 is SGHRS and CDR2 YFSETQ. CDR3 DNA sequence: TGTGCCAGCAGAAGGGCGGGTGGAGAGACCCAGTACTTC. Its protein is CASRRAGGETQYF.

This clonotype has more than one count but fewer than ten. A much bigger clone sits one base away, suggesting this may be a read error. The chain couples TRBV6-1 to TRBJ2-1, with a weak D call TRBD2 (5 bases). From germline, CDR1 is MNHNS and CDR2 SASEGT. The CDR3 has 15 amino acids. The CDR3 DNA sequence: TGTGCCAGCAACAACGGGGAGAGCTCCTACAGTGAGCAGTTCTTC. Protein product: CASNNGESSYSEQFF.

This clonotype was found many times. The gene calls are TRBV10-2 and TRBJ2-5, with 9 bases that match TRBD1. CDR3 length: 14 residues. After removal of 5 bases from V and 5 bases from J, the junction contained 6 bases not matched to a gene. Germline V gives CDR1 WSHSY, CDR2 SAAADI. CDR3 region: CASSSGTGTETQYF. The CDR3 DNA reads as TGCGCCAGCAGTTCGGGGACAGGGACGGAGACCCAGTACTTC.

This clonotype was observed a few times. The V and J genes are TRBV7-3 and TRBJ1-2, with 8 bases identical to TRBD1. CDR3 length: 14 residues. V gave up 5 bases and J gave up 7 bases; unmatched junction bases: 9. Germline V gene lookup returns CDR1 SGHTA and CDR2 FQGTGA. CDR3 DNA: TGTGCCAGCAGCCTGACAGGGGATGGATCTGGCTACACCTTC. Encoded protein: CASSLTGDGSGYTF.

This clonotype has at least ten counts. The chain recombines TRBV11-2 with TRBJ1-1; TRBD1 matches at 10 bases. The CDR3 is made up of 16 amino acids. Trimming removed 6 bases from V and 3 bases from J; junction bases left unmatched: 10. CDR1 is SGHAT and CDR2 is FQNNGV in the germline V gene. CDR3 in amino acids: CASSPGTGVWDTEAFF. The CDR3 region has the DNA TGTGCCAGCAGTCCCGGGACAGGGGTTTGGGACACTGAAGCTTTCTTT. Looking up the rest from reference TRBV11-2 and TRBJ1-1 gives the full variable domain: EAGVAQSPRYKIIEKRQSVAFWCNPISGHATLYWYQQILGQGPKLLIQFQNNGVVDDSQLPKDRFSAERLKGVDSTLKIQPAKLEDSAVYLCASSPGTGVWDTEAFFGQGTRLTVV.

This clonotype was seen at least ten times. The rearrangement uses TRBV7-2 and TRBJ2-7; no clear D gene. The V end lost 1 base, the J end lost 2 bases, and 12 bases lay between the germline ends. The germline gives CDR1 SGHTA, CDR2 FQGNSA. The CDR3 totals 15 residues. The CDR3 DNA reads TGTGCCAGCAGCTTAGGAAGTGACGCGGCCTACGAGCAGTACTTC. Translating it yields CASSLGSDAAYEQYF.

This clonotype was recorded many times. This chain joins TRBV12-3 or TRBV12-4 and TRBJ2-7, with a weak D call TRBD1 (6 bases). The germline V and J ends were trimmed by 3 bases and 2 bases, with 8 bases remaining between them. There are 13 residues in the CDR3. The CDR3 bases are TGTGCCAGCAGTTTGGACAGAGCCTACGAGCAGTACTTC. Translating gives CASSLDRAYEQYF.